This T cell receptor (beta chain) was sequenced for a study of radiotherapy plus CTLA-4 blockade in lung cancer (dated by TCRdb to about 2018). A note on the overall study: Among enrolled patients, around 20% had an objective response and 25% to 35% reached disease control. What the research found in general, with its limitations: The strongest predictors of response were reported to be early dynamic shifts in blood T cell clones along with a rise in serum interferon-beta following radiation. TCR clones derived from tumors expanded in peripheral blood after treatment with radiotherapy and ipilimumab.

This clone showed up just a few times. It lacks a known antigen. No qualities accompany the bases; no much larger clone lies one base away. Library method: the immunoSEQ multiplex PCR assay. What TCRdb holds here is the immuneACCESS table cut down to in-frame rearrangements. Part of the clones is not present; checked against another copy, under half of the missing clones reflect an unresolved V gene, and the others are unexplained. This sample lists 85,000 to 100,000 clones; less than 80% were detected once. More than 13% of the sample is taken by the ten largest. From cysteine to phenylalanine, the CDR3 is 13 amino acids long. Only CDR3 DNA remains: 39 bases, in frame from the first base. V loses 4 bases of germline sequence and J loses 1 base, and the interval between the two ends is 7 bases. CDR1 MGHRA and CDR2 YSYEKL are derived from the germline V gene. The study evaluated CTLA-4 blockade (ipilimumab) given together with focal radiation therapy in patients who had chemo-refractory metastatic non-small-cell lung cancer.

The TCR sequence derives from a human donor with non-small cell lung cancer that progressed on radiotherapy plus ipilimumab. This chain is built from TRBV4-1 and TRBJ2-5; the D gene is not confidently resolved. Sequencing was performed on peripheral blood, taken from a patient treated with radiotherapy plus ipilimumab. The nucleotides read TGCGCCAGCAGCCGGCTCGTCCAAGAGACCCAGTACTTC. The translation is CASSRLVQETQYF.